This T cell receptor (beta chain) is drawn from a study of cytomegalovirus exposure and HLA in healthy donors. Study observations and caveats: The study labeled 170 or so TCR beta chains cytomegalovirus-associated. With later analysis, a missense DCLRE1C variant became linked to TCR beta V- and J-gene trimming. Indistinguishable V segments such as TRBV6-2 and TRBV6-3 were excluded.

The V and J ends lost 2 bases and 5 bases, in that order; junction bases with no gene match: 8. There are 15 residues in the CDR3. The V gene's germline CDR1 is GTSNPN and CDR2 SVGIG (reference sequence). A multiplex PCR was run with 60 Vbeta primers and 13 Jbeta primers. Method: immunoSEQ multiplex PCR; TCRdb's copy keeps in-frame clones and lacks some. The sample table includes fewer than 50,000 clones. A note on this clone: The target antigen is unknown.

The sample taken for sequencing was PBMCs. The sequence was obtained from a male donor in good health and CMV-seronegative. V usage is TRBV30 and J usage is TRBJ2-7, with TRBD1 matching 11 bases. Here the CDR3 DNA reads TGTGCCTGGAGTCCACCGAGGACAGGGGGCAACGAGCAGTACTTC. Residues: CAWSPPRTGGNEQYF. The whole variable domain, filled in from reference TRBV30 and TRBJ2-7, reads SQTIHQWPATLVQPVGSPLSLECTVEGTSNPNLYWYRQAAGRGLQLLFYSVGIGQISSEVPQNLSASRPQDRQFILSSKKLLLSDSGFYLCAWSPPRTGGNEQYFGPGTRLTVT.